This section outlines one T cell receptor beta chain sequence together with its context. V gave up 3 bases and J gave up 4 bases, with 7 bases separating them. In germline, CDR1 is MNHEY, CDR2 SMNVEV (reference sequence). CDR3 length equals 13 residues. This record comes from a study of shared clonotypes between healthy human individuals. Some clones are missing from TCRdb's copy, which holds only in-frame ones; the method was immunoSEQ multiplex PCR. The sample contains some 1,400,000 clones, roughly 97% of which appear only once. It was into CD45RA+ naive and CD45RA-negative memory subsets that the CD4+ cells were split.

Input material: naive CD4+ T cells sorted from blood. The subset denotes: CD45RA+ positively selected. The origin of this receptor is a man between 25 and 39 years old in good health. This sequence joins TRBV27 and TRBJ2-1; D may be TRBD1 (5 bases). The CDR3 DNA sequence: TGTGCCAGCAGTTTGGCAGGGTACAATGAGCAGTTCTTC. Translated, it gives CASSLAGYNEQFF.